Given below is one T cell receptor beta chain in context. This clonotype was counted at least ten times. Its antigen target is currently unknown. Base qualities are not provided; no much larger clone lies one nucleotide away. This sample is drawn from a study of Graves' ophthalmopathy and Graves' hyperthyroidism (dated by TCRdb to the late 2010s). With regard to the full study: Peripheral blood was collected before any treatment was given, at the time of initial diagnosis. Following sample collection, hyperthyroidism patients were given methimazole at a starting dose of 30 mg daily, and ophthalmopathy patients were given high-dose intravenous methylprednisolone. To explore V-J signatures distinguishing ophthalmopathy from hyperthyroidism, a discovery set of roughly 98 patients (roughly 45 ophthalmopathy, 55 to 60 stable hyperthyroidism) was enrolled. In over 5 hyperthyroidism patients, the T-cell repertoire of thyroid tissue was compared with the T-cell repertoire of blood. TCR beta repertoire signatures were used to distinguish Graves' ophthalmopathy from Graves' hyperthyroidism and to predict progression to ophthalmopathy. In total, 135 blood samples were TCR-sequenced: roughly 45 ophthalmopathy, around 75 hyperthyroidism and around 17 hyperthyroidism-to-ophthalmopathy patients. An independent validation cohort was composed of some 19 hyperthyroidism patients and about 16 patients who later progressed from hyperthyroidism to ophthalmopathy. Study-level results and caveats: Among expanded thyroid clonotypes with frequency above 0.001, most also showed up in blood, which suggests that blood repertoires may reflect the thyroid immune response. In cross-validation, the 13-signature model distinguished ophthalmopathy from stable hyperthyroidism with about 90% sensitivity and approximately 81% specificity, while in the test set the corresponding values were 80% and 75%. In validation, the model predicted ophthalmopathy progression with nearly 71% sensitivity and 72.22% specificity; some 13 predicted patients were CT-confirmed with GO in a median of about 6.2 months. No statistical method was used to predetermine the sample size, and group allocation was not hidden from the investigators.

Patients with ophthalmopathy had moderately to severely active disease, with a Clinical Activity Score of 3 or more, a NOSPECS grade of 4 or more, and a disease duration of less than 3 months. Patients with other autoimmune diseases, uncontrolled infections, pregnancy or lactation were excluded. Diagnosis was based on clinical symptoms, serum thyroxine, TRAb, thyroid ultrasound and orbital computed tomography. Ficoll-Paque density gradient centrifugation was used to isolate PBMCs from around 10 ml of fresh peripheral blood. Total RNA was extracted with Trizol reagent and quality-checked on an Agilent 2100 Bioanalyzer. Compared with germline, V lacks 5 bases and J lacks 2 bases; bases without a gene match: 4. Per the germline V gene (reference sequence), LNHDA is the CDR1 and SQIVND is the CDR2. The CDR3 sequence holds 15 residues, the cysteine and phenylalanine included. Only the CDR3 DNA stays, 45 bases, in frame from base 1.

For repertoire sequencing, the TCR beta CDR3 regions were amplified from RNA transcripts. The first round of RT-PCR was done with HTBI primers and the Qiagen OneStep RT-PCR kit, and was followed by a second round of multiplex PCR, then size selection and purification. Libraries were sequenced on an Illumina HiSeq2000 using paired-end 100 bp reads. The study's own analysis went as follows. Reads were processed with SOAPnuke, discarding reads with adapters, uncalled bases, mean Phred below 15, or no exact constant-primer or identifier match. COPE v1.2.5 was used to merge the high-quality paired reads. Unique nucleotide sequences were defined as clonotypes and aligned to IMGT TRB V, D and J references using MiTCR v1.1. Analysis was restricted to V-J combinations with a frequency above 0.0001, which covered 98% to 99.2% of repertoires. A TCR clonal expansion and chaos score per V-J combination was defined as the ratio of F50 clonal expansion to chaos observed in the TCRdist matrix. Welch's t-statistics and random forest were used to reduce features to 13 V-J combinations, which were fed into a naive Bayes classifier. The similarity between thyroid and blood repertoires was quantified using the Morisita-Horn index. TCRdb reprocessing: public reads trimmed at Q25 with fastp, clones called with MiXCR, in-frame beta chains kept. CDR3 protein sequences are deduplicated, and each keeps its most common genes and DNA. The V and J calls shown here were made by TCRdb, not taken from the authors' results. The sample contains 650,000 to 900,000 distinct CDR3 sequences, 40% of them found a single time. Together, the top ten hold around 40% of the sample.

The rearranged segments are TRBV19 and TRBJ1-5; 9 middle bases align to TRBD1. This sequence originates from an adult man with Graves' ophthalmopathy. The sample comprised peripheral blood. The CDR3 reads as follows: CASSGGQGRNQPQHF. The nucleotides are TGTGCCAGTAGTGGAGGACAGGGGCGCAATCAGCCCCAGCATTTT.